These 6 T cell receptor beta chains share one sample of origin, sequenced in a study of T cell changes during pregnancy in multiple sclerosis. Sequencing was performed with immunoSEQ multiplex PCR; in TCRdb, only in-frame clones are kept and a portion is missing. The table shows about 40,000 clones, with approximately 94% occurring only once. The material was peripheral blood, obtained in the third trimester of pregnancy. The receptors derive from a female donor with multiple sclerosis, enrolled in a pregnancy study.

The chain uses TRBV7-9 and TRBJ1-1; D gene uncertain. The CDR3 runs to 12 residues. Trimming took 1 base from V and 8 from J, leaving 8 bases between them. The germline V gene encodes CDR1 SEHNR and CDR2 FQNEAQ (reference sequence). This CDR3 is CASSLVGREAFF. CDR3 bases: TGTGCCAGCAGCTTAGTAGGCAGGGAAGCTTTCTTT.

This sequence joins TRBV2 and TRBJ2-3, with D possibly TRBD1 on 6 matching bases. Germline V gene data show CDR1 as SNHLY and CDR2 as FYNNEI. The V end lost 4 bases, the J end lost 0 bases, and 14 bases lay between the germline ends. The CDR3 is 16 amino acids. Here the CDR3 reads CASSVMGAPSTDTQYF. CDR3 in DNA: TGTGCCAGCAGTGTTATGGGGGCCCCTAGCACAGATACGCAGTATTTT.

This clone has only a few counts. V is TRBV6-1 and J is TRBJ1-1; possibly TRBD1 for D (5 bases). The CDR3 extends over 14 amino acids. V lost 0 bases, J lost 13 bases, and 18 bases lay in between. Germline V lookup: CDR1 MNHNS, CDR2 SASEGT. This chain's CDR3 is CASSEARPPREVFF. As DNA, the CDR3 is TGTGCCAGCAGTGAAGCTCGACCTCCCAGGGAGGTTTTCTTT.

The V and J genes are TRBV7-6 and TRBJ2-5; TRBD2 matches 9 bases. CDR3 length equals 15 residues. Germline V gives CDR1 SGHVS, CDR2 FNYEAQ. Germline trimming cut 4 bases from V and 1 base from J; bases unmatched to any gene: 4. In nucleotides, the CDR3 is TGTGCCAGCAGCTCCCGACTAGCGGCCCAAGAGACCCAGTACTTC. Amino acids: CASSSRLAAQETQYF.

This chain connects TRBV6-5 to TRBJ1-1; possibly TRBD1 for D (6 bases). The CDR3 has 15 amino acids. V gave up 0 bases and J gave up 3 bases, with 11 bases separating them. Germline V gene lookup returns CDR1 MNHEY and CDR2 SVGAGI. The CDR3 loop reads CASSYSRRTDTEAFF. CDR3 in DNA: TGTGCCAGCAGTTACTCGAGACGGACAGACACTGAAGCTTTCTTT.

The CDR3 sequence: CASSLPDRYNEQFF. Written as DNA, the CDR3 is TGTGCCAGCAGCCTCCCGGACAGATACAATGAGCAGTTCTTC. V gene TRBV7-2 combines with J gene TRBJ2-1, with D possibly matching TRBD1 (6 bases). Germline V lookup: CDR1 SGHTA, CDR2 FQGNSA. V was trimmed by 5 bases and J by 4 bases, leaving 12 bases between them. The CDR3 runs 14 residues.